The source of this T cell receptor beta chain is a study of T cells in Graves' hyperthyroidism and ophthalmopathy. General study results and limits: Ophthalmopathy got predicted by the model a median around 6.6 months before its onset. The blood repertoire included most of the expanded thyroid clonotypes above 0.001.

The CDR3 is 16 residues long. From germline, CDR1 is MGHRA and CDR2 YSYEKL. V trimming: 5 bases; J trimming: 5 bases; junction bases outside the gene matches: 12. Researchers amplified the TCR beta CDR3 regions from RNA transcripts. The TCR CDR3 first-round RT-PCR relied on the HTBI primer set. TCRdb fed the multiplex PCR reads into MiXCR, producing one record per CDR3 protein. The sample contains 500,000 to 650,000 distinct CDR3 sequences, approximately 14% of which appear only once. The study defined stable Graves' hyperthyroidism as no ophthalmopathy progression within 18 months. A note on this clonotype: The antigen remains unidentified.

The sequencing sample was made of blood. This sequence joins TRBV4-1 and TRBJ2-7, with TRBD2 identical over 10 bases. This TCR came from a woman aged 40 to 50 with Graves' hyperthyroidism. The CDR3 coding sequence is TGCGCCAGCAGCAGCCAATTAGCGGGAGGAGTTAACGAGCAGTACTTC. This translates into CASSSQLAGGVNEQYF.